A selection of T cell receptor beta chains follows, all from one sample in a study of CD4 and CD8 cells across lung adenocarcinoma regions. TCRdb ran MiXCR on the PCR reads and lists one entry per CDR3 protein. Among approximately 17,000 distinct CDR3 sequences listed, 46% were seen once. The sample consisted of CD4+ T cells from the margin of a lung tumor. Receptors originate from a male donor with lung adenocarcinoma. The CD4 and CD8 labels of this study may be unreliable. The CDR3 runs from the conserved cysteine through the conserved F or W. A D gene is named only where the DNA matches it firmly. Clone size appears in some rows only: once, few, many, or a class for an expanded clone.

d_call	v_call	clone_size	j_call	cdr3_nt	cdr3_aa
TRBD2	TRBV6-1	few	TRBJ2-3	TGTGCCAGCAGTGATCTAGCGGGATCAAGCACAGATACGCAGTATTTT	CASSDLAGSSTDTQYF
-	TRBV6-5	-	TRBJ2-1	TGTGCCAGCAGTTATAGTGCTTACAGGGTGTACAATGAGCAGTTCTTC	CASSYSAYRVYNEQFF
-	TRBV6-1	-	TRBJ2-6	TGTGCCAGCAGTGAGCAGGCTTCCTGGGCCAACGTCCTGACTTTC	CASSEQASWANVLTF
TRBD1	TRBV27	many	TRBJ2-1	TGTGCCAGCAGTTTACGCCAGGGGGCGGTTTCAAATGAGCAGTTCTTC	CASSLRQGAVSNEQFF
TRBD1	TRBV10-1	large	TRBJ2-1	TGCGCCAGCAGTCTACAGGGGGGCATGGGTGAGCAGTTCTTC	CASSLQGGMGEQFF
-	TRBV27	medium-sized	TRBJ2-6	TGTGCCAGCACAAGGGGTGGGATCTCTGGGGCCAACGTCCTGACTTTC	CASTRGGISGANVLTF
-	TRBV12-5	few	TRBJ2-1	TGTGCTAGTGGTTTGGTAAGGGACTTTTCTAGCTCCTACAATGAGCAGTTCTTC	CASGLVRDFSSSYNEQFF
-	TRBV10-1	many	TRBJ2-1	TGCGCCAGCATCGAGCGGGCCCACAATGAGCAGTTCTTC	CASIERAHNEQFF
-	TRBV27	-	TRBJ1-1	TGTGCCAGCAGTTTACGGGGGAACAATGACGATTTCTTT	CASSLRGNNDDFF
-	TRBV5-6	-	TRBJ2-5	TGTGCCAGCAGCCCCCCAAGGGGGGGGGAGTACTTC	CASSPPRGGEYF
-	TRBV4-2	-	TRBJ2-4	TGTGCCAGCAGCCAAGCGGGGGCGAGCGCCACAAACACGCAGTACTTC	CASSQAGASATNTQYF